This TCR beta chain is drawn from a study of blood T cell repertoires in COVID-19. Study overall: The analysed material was cDNA or gDNA that came from T cells, B-cell-depleted T cells, or PBMCs.

Authors' methods: Reference gene primer amplification gave nucleated cell count estimates. TCRdb keeps only in-frame clones here, not all; method: immunoSEQ multiplex PCR. V, J and clone size derive from that table, while D and trimming were established from the DNA sequence. The sample lists 470,000 or so clones; around nine tenths were seen once. Participants came from roughly 24 US areas, aged about 18 to 95 years. The J segment lost 2 bases and the V segment lost 3 bases, leaving 8 bases of the junction unmatched. The CDR3 is made up of 17 amino acids. Germline CDR1 reads SGDLS; CDR2 reads YYNGEE.

The sequencing input was PBMCs or T cells enriched from blood (not recorded which). This rearrangement joins TRBV9 to TRBJ1-6, with TRBD1 matching 7 bases. This receptor was obtained from a woman aged 18-29 years with acute COVID-19. The CDR3 DNA reads as TGTGCCAGCAGCGGAAGGACAGGTGCCGCCTATAATTCACCCCTCCACTTT. This translates into CASSGRTGAAYNSPLHF.